The clone carrying this TCR beta chain was detected ten times or more. Its antigen is undetermined. Points from the study as a whole: Greatest tumor Treg TCR overlap was with tumor naive CD4+ cells.

The CDR3 consists of 14 residues. V shed 7 bases and J shed 0 bases, with 11 bases lying between them. One entry per CDR3 protein results from TCRdb running MiXCR on the 5' RACE reads. The sample has approximately 37,000 distinct CDR3 sequences, under 20% seen once. V gene TRBV12-3 or TRBV12-4 combines with J gene TRBJ2-3; D ambiguous. The sequence came from a female donor with breast cancer. The sequenced material came from naive CD4+ T cells sorted from a lymph node. Sample subset: naive CD4+ T cells, CD4+CD45RA+CD25-. In nucleotides, the CDR3 is TGTGCCAGCAATTTCATGGCGAGCACAGATACGCAGTATTTT. This codes for CASNFMASTDTQYF.